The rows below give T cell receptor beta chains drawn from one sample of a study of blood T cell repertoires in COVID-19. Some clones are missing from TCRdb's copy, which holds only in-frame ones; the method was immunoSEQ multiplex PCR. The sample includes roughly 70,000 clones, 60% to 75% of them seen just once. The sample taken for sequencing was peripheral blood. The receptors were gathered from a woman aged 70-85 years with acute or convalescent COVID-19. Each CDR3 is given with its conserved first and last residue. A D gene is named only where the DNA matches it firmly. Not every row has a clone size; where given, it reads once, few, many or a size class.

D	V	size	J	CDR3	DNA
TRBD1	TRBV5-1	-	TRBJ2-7	CASSSTQGANEQYF	TGCGCCAGCAGCTCTACACAGGGGGCAAACGAGCAGTACTTC
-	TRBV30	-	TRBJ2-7	CAWSTGREQYF	TGTGCCTGGAGCACAGGGCGCGAGCAGTACTTC
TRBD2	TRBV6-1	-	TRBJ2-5	CASSGLRTSGSQETQYF	TGTGCCAGCAGTGGACTCCGGACTAGCGGGAGCCAAGAGACCCAGTACTTC
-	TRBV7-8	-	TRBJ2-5	CASSFHRVQETQYF	TGTGCCAGCAGCTTCCACAGGGTCCAAGAGACCCAGTACTTC
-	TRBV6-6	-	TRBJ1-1	CASSYLQGHTEAFF	TGTGCCAGCAGTTACCTACAGGGTCACACTGAAGCTTTCTTT
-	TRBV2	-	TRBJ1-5	CASTRAGLNQPQHF	TGTGCCAGCACCCGCGCAGGCCTCAATCAGCCCCAGCATTTT
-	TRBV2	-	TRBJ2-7	CASMGATYEQYF	TGTGCCAGCATGGGGGCCACCTACGAGCAGTACTTC
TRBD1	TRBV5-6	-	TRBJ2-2	CASAQGAEGELFF	TGTGCCAGCGCCCAGGGGGCGGAAGGGGAGCTGTTTTTT
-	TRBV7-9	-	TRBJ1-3	CASSASGGKAGNTIYF	TGTGCCAGCAGTGCCTCGGGGGGGAAAGCTGGAAACACCATATATTTT
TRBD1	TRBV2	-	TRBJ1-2	CASTPRGTGAYGYTF	TGTGCCAGCACCCCGCGGGGGACAGGGGCCTATGGCTACACCTTC
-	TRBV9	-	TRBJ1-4	CASSVGSGAGGEKLFF	TGTGCCAGCAGCGTAGGGTCCGGGGCGGGAGGTGAAAAACTGTTTTTT
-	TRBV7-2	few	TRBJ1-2	CASSSTGPAGYTF	TGTGCCAGCAGCTCGACAGGTCCGGCAGGCTACACCTTC
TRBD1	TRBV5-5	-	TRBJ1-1	CASSADRGFTEAFF	TGTGCCAGCAGCGCGGACAGGGGGTTCACTGAAGCTTTCTTT
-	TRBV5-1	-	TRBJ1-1	CASSFGRQGGGTEAFF	TGCGCCAGCAGCTTTGGGCGACAAGGGGGGGGAACTGAAGCTTTCTTT
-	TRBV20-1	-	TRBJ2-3	CSASMLAPDTQYF	TGCAGTGCTAGTATGCTAGCCCCCGATACGCAGTATTTT
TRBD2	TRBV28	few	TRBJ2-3	CASGRGGGDTQYF	TGTGCCAGCGGCCGGGGGGGCGGAGATACGCAGTATTTT